Listed below are T cell receptor beta chains from one sample, sequenced in a study of tumor-infiltrating lymphocytes in primary liver carcinoma. TCRdb reprocessed the multiplex PCR reads via MiXCR and lists one record per CDR3 protein. The sample includes about 180,000 distinct CDR3 sequences, less than 65% of them seen just once. Sequencing was carried out using peripheral blood. The origin of the receptors is a man in his forties with primary liver carcinoma and hepatitis B virus infection. Both conserved end residues are part of each CDR3. The order of the fields is J gene, D gene, clone size, V gene, CDR3 protein, CDR3 DNA. The D gene is left open where the match is weak. Clone size is shown for a subset of rows, as once, few, many or a class of expanded clone.

j_gene: TRBJ2-7
d_gene: -
abundance: -
v_gene: TRBV28
CDR3aa: CASSPNSYEQYF
CDR3nt: TGTGCCAGCAGCCCCAATTCCTACGAGCAGTACTTC

j_gene: TRBJ2-2
d_gene: -
abundance: -
v_gene: TRBV30
CDR3aa: CAWSSGRTGELFF
CDR3nt: TGTGCCTGGAGTTCCGGGCGAACCGGGGAGCTGTTTTTT

j_gene: TRBJ2-1
d_gene: TRBD2
abundance: once
v_gene: TRBV29-1
CDR3aa: CSALARGAYNEQFF
CDR3nt: TGCAGCGCCCTCGCCCGGGGGGCCTACAATGAGCAGTTCTTC

j_gene: TRBJ2-5
d_gene: TRBD1
abundance: -
v_gene: TRBV4-1
CDR3aa: CASSQEGQGLLETQYF
CDR3nt: TGCGCCAGCAGCCAAGAGGGACAGGGTCTCTTGGAGACCCAGTACTTC

j_gene: TRBJ2-7
d_gene: TRBD1
abundance: -
v_gene: TRBV4-1
CDR3aa: CTSSQVKDRVYEQYF
CDR3nt: TGCACCAGCAGCCAAGTTAAGGACAGGGTCTACGAGCAGTACTTC

j_gene: TRBJ2-7
d_gene: TRBD2
abundance: many
v_gene: TRBV4-1
CDR3aa: CASSHTSGRTYEQYF
CDR3nt: TGCGCCAGCAGCCATACTAGCGGGAGGACCTACGAGCAGTACTTC

j_gene: TRBJ2-7
d_gene: TRBD2
abundance: -
v_gene: TRBV30
CDR3aa: CAWSASRGGTYF
CDR3nt: TGTGCCTGGAGTGCCTCCCGGGGGGGAACGTACTTC

j_gene: TRBJ2-7
d_gene: TRBD1
abundance: once
v_gene: TRBV5-1
CDR3aa: CASSLWTGGNHEQYF
CDR3nt: TGCGCCAGCAGCCTATGGACAGGGGGCAACCACGAGCAGTACTTC

j_gene: TRBJ2-5
d_gene: -
abundance: -
v_gene: TRBV11-2
CDR3aa: CASSSGGGASLDTQYF
CDR3nt: TGTGCCAGCAGCTCAGGAGGAGGGGCCTCCCTTGATACCCAGTACTTC

j_gene: TRBJ2-3
d_gene: TRBD2
abundance: -
v_gene: TRBV9
CDR3aa: CASSVSSGRLTDTQYF
CDR3nt: TGTGCCAGCAGCGTTTCTAGCGGGAGGCTCACAGATACGCAGTATTTT

j_gene: TRBJ1-6
d_gene: -
abundance: many
v_gene: TRBV11-2
CDR3aa: CASSLYGQNNSPLHF
CDR3nt: TGTGCCAGCAGCTTATACGGACAGAATAATTCACCCCTCCACTTT

j_gene: TRBJ2-7
d_gene: -
abundance: -
v_gene: TRBV10-2
CDR3aa: CASKEGVNYEQYF
CDR3nt: TGCGCCAGCAAGGAGGGGGTGAACTACGAGCAGTACTTC

j_gene: TRBJ1-2
d_gene: TRBD1
abundance: -
v_gene: TRBV12-3/TRBV12-4
CDR3aa: CASSMDREYYGYTF
CDR3nt: TGTGCCAGCAGTATGGACAGGGAGTACTATGGCTACACCTTC

j_gene: TRBJ2-3
d_gene: -
abundance: -
v_gene: TRBV21-1
CDR3aa: CASSTGPNTDTQYF
CDR3nt: TGTGCCAGCAGCACCGGACCCAACACAGATACGCAGTATTTT

j_gene: TRBJ2-1
d_gene: TRBD1
abundance: few
v_gene: TRBV4-1
CDR3aa: CASSPRGGLTTSSYNEQFF
CDR3nt: TGTGCCAGCAGCCCCCGAGGGGGCCTCACTACGAGCTCCTACAATGAGCAGTTCTTC

j_gene: TRBJ2-1
d_gene: TRBD2
abundance: many
v_gene: TRBV29-1
CDR3aa: CSVGLAPPYNEQFF
CDR3nt: TGCAGCGTTGGACTAGCCCCCCCGTACAATGAGCAGTTCTTC

j_gene: TRBJ2-4
d_gene: -
abundance: few
v_gene: TRBV12-3/TRBV12-4
CDR3aa: CASSLVAIGNIQYF
CDR3nt: TGTGCCAGCAGTTTAGTTGCTATAGGAAACATTCAGTACTTC

j_gene: TRBJ1-1
d_gene: -
abundance: few
v_gene: TRBV12-3/TRBV12-4
CDR3aa: CASSQKGTANTEAFF
CDR3nt: TGTGCCAGCAGTCAGAAGGGGACTGCGAACACTGAAGCTTTCTTT

j_gene: TRBJ2-7
d_gene: -
abundance: -
v_gene: TRBV29-1
CDR3aa: CSVWTDLVRSYEQYF
CDR3nt: TGCAGCGTGTGGACGGATCTTGTCCGCTCCTACGAGCAGTACTTC

j_gene: TRBJ2-7
d_gene: -
abundance: few
v_gene: TRBV6-1
CDR3aa: CASSAERHAEQYF
CDR3nt: TGTGCCAGCAGTGCTGAGAGGCATGCCGAGCAGTACTTC

j_gene: TRBJ2-3
d_gene: -
abundance: -
v_gene: TRBV11-2
CDR3aa: CASSLLEASTDTQYF
CDR3nt: TGTGCCAGCAGCCTATTAGAGGCTAGCACAGATACGCAGTATTTT

j_gene: TRBJ2-7
d_gene: -
abundance: many
v_gene: TRBV6-5
CDR3aa: CASSYSHTRPVYEQYF
CDR3nt: TGTGCCAGCAGTTACTCCCACACTCGACCCGTCTACGAGCAGTACTTC

j_gene: TRBJ1-1
d_gene: -
abundance: -
v_gene: TRBV4-2
CDR3aa: CASSQALGENTEAFF
CDR3nt: TGTGCCAGCAGCCAAGCATTGGGAGAGAACACTGAAGCTTTCTTT

j_gene: TRBJ2-1
d_gene: TRBD2
abundance: once
v_gene: TRBV19
CDR3aa: CASTTAGSYNEQFF
CDR3nt: TGTGCCAGTACCACAGCGGGGTCATACAATGAGCAGTTCTTC

j_gene: TRBJ2-3
d_gene: TRBD2
abundance: -
v_gene: TRBV6-5
CDR3aa: CASSPGLAGGLHGTDTQYF
CDR3nt: TGTGCCAGCAGCCCCGGACTAGCGGGAGGGTTACACGGCACAGATACGCAGTATTTT

j_gene: TRBJ2-1
d_gene: -
abundance: -
v_gene: TRBV24-1
CDR3aa: CATSGVGNEQFF
CDR3nt: TGTGCCACCAGTGGTGTAGGCAATGAGCAGTTCTTC

j_gene: TRBJ1-5
d_gene: TRBD1
abundance: -
v_gene: TRBV12-3/TRBV12-4
CDR3aa: CASRGTGDQPQHF
CDR3nt: TGTGCCAGCAGAGGGACAGGGGATCAGCCCCAGCATTTT

j_gene: TRBJ1-5
d_gene: -
abundance: few
v_gene: TRBV5-5
CDR3aa: CASSFDGSLNQPQHF
CDR3nt: TGTGCCAGCAGCTTCGACGGTAGCCTCAATCAGCCCCAGCATTTT

j_gene: TRBJ2-7
d_gene: -
abundance: -
v_gene: TRBV11-1
CDR3aa: CAGRLGENYEQYF
CDR3nt: TGTGCCGGCAGGTTAGGGGAAAACTACGAGCAGTACTTC

j_gene: TRBJ2-7
d_gene: TRBD2
abundance: -
v_gene: TRBV4-1
CDR3aa: CASSPKEQAGNEQYF
CDR3nt: TGCGCCAGCAGCCCCAAGGAGCAAGCGGGAAACGAGCAGTACTTC

j_gene: TRBJ1-2
d_gene: -
abundance: -
v_gene: TRBV29-1
CDR3aa: CSVTGGNGYGCTF
CDR3nt: -

j_gene: TRBJ1-1
d_gene: -
abundance: -
v_gene: TRBV7-8
CDR3aa: CASTGVNTEAFF
CDR3nt: TGTGCCAGCACAGGTGTGAACACTGAAGCTTTCTTT

j_gene: TRBJ2-3
d_gene: -
abundance: -
v_gene: TRBV10-3
CDR3aa: CAISDTEGTDTQYF
CDR3nt: TGTGCCATCAGCGATACGGAGGGCACAGATACGCAGTATTTT

j_gene: TRBJ2-2
d_gene: TRBD2
abundance: -
v_gene: TRBV5-1
CDR3aa: CASRVGGTANTGELFF
CDR3nt: TGCGCCAGCCGTGTGGGAGGGACGGCGAACACCGGGGAGCTGTTTTTT

j_gene: TRBJ1-5
d_gene: TRBD1
abundance: few
v_gene: TRBV6-1
CDR3aa: CASRTGFNQPQHF
CDR3nt: TGTGCCAGCAGGACAGGGTTCAATCAGCCCCAGCATTTT

j_gene: TRBJ1-5
d_gene: -
abundance: -
v_gene: TRBV11-1
CDR3aa: CASSCLGDQPQHF
CDR3nt: TGTGCCAGCAGCTGCTTGGGGGACCAGCCCCAGCATTTT

j_gene: TRBJ2-3
d_gene: TRBD2
abundance: -
v_gene: TRBV6-5
CDR3aa: CASRRSGGVTDTQYF
CDR3nt: TGTGCCAGCAGACGGTCGGGAGGGGTAACAGATACGCAGTATTTT

j_gene: TRBJ2-6
d_gene: TRBD2
abundance: -
v_gene: TRBV12-3/TRBV12-4
CDR3aa: CASSLGPGGSGANVLTF
CDR3nt: TGTGCCAGCAGTTTAGGGCCGGGGGGCTCTGGGGCCAACGTCCTGACTTTC

j_gene: TRBJ2-2
d_gene: -
abundance: -
v_gene: TRBV11-2
CDR3aa: CASNFEDHDSTGELFF
CDR3nt: TGTGCCAGCAACTTTGAAGATCATGATAGTACCGGGGAGCTGTTTTTT

j_gene: TRBJ1-2
d_gene: -
abundance: -
v_gene: TRBV6-1
CDR3aa: CASSTLDSLTNYGYTF
CDR3nt: TGTGCCAGCAGTACCCTGGACAGCCTAACTAACTATGGCTACACCTTC

j_gene: TRBJ2-5
d_gene: TRBD2
abundance: -
v_gene: TRBV4-1
CDR3aa: CASSRGLAEETQYF
CDR3nt: TGCGCCAGCAGCCGTGGACTAGCGGAAGAGACCCAGTACTTC

j_gene: TRBJ2-7
d_gene: -
abundance: -
v_gene: TRBV7-8
CDR3aa: CASSPSSRKQYF
CDR3nt: TGTGCCAGCAGCCCCTCGTCGAGGAAGCAGTACTTC

j_gene: TRBJ2-5
d_gene: TRBD1
abundance: -
v_gene: TRBV10-2
CDR3aa: CASSSTGGAVTQYF
CDR3nt: TGCGCCAGCAGTAGTACAGGGGGCGCGGTGACCCAGTACTTC

j_gene: TRBJ2-1
d_gene: TRBD2
abundance: few
v_gene: TRBV4-1
CDR3aa: CASSHAIRGSSYNEQFF
CDR3nt: TGCGCCAGCAGCCATGCAATTCGCGGGAGCTCCTACAATGAGCAGTTCTTC

j_gene: TRBJ2-7
d_gene: -
abundance: -
v_gene: TRBV5-4
CDR3aa: CASSLGAYEQYF
CDR3nt: TGTGCCAGCAGCTTGGGGGCCTACGAGCAGTACTTC

j_gene: TRBJ2-7
d_gene: TRBD1
abundance: many
v_gene: TRBV6-5
CDR3aa: CASSSGQGQYF
CDR3nt: TGTGCCAGCAGTTCGGGACAGGGTCAGTACTTC

j_gene: TRBJ2-1
d_gene: TRBD2
abundance: -
v_gene: TRBV11-2
CDR3aa: CASSFSGTEGQFF
CDR3nt: TGTGCCAGCAGCTTCAGCGGGACCGAAGGGCAGTTCTTC

j_gene: TRBJ1-5
d_gene: -
abundance: -
v_gene: TRBV6-1
CDR3aa: CAISEVSAGPGPQHF
CDR3nt: TGTGCCATCAGTGAAGTCTCTGCGGGGCCAGGGCCCCAGCATTTT